Below are 7 T cell receptor beta chains sequenced from a single sample in a study of shared clonotypes between healthy human individuals. Some clones are missing from TCRdb's copy, which holds only in-frame ones; the method was immunoSEQ multiplex PCR. The sample holds around 2,000,000 clones, 95% seen once. Input material: naive CD4+ T cells sorted from blood. Subset in this sample: CD45RA+ positively selected. The receptors originated from a young man in good health.

The chain couples TRBV2 to TRBJ1-1, with D possibly matching TRBD1 (5 bases). The CDR3 totals 14 residues. Germline-derived CDR1 and CDR2 are SNHLY and FYNNEI. Trimming took off 5 bases at V and 3 bases at J, with 13 bases between the two ends. The CDR3 loop is CASSSTPGYTEAFF. The CDR3 region has the DNA TGTGCCAGCAGTTCAACCCCAGGGTACACTGAAGCTTTCTTT.

The gene calls are TRBV2 and TRBJ2-1, with D uncertain. Germline CDR1 is SNHLY and CDR2 is FYNNEI. The CDR3 totals 12 residues. Trimming pared 7 bases from V and 7 bases from J, leaving 11 bases between. CDR3 bases: TGTGCCAGCATGCGGACGGGTAATGAGCAGTTCTTC. It specifies CASMRTGNEQFF. The complete variable domain, with remaining parts taken from reference TRBV2 and TRBJ2-1, reads EPEVTQTPSHQVTQMGQEVILRCVPISNHLYFYWYRQILGQKVEFLVSFYNNEISEKSEIFDDQFSVERPDGSNFTLKIRSTKLEDSAMYFCASMRTGNEQFFGPGTRLTVL.

This rearrangement joins TRBV18 to TRBJ2-5; D is tentatively TRBD1 or TRBD2 (5 bases each). V gave up 6 bases and J gave up 7 bases, with 15 bases separating them. The CDR3 contains 13 residues. CDR1 and CDR2 from the germline V gene are KGHSH and LQKENI. DNA for the CDR3: TGTGCCAGCTCCGGGGACGCCTCAGGGACCCAGTACTTC. Translating gives CASSGDASGTQYF.

The chain combines TRBV18 with TRBJ2-7; 8 nucleotides agree with TRBD1. Trimming at V came to 2 bases and at J to 5 bases, leaving 5 bases not matched to a gene. The CDR3 is made up of 14 amino acids. CDR1 is KGHSH, CDR2 LQKENI, per germline. CDR3 in DNA: TGTGCCAGCTCACCAGACAGGGGTGGCCACGAGCAGTACTTC. It specifies CASSPDRGGHEQYF.

This chain connects TRBV5-1 to TRBJ2-3; TRBD2 might be the D (6 bases). Trimming removed 9 bases from V and 3 bases from J, with 17 bases in between. Germline V gene lookup returns CDR1 SGHRS and CDR2 YFSETQ. The CDR3 is made up of 14 amino acids. The CDR3 DNA reads TGCGCCACCTCTGTCGGGGGAAGGACAGATACGCAGTATTTT. The encoded protein is CATSVGGRTDTQYF.

This chain links TRBV7-8 with TRBJ1-4; D not certain. Trimming shortened V by 1 base and J by 8 bases, and 8 bases separated the two germline ends. The CDR3 runs to 13 residues. The germline CDR1 and CDR2 sequences are SGHVS and FQNEAQ. The CDR3 DNA is TGTGCCAGCAGCTTAGGGGCCAGGGAAAAACTGTTTTTT. Translating it yields CASSLGAREKLFF. The full variable domain, its missing parts supplied by reference TRBV7-8 and TRBJ1-4, is GAGVSQSPRYKVAKRGQDVALRCDPISGHVSLFWYQQALGQGPEFLTYFQNEAQLDKSGLPSDRFFAERPEGSVSTLKIQRTQQEDSAVYLCASSLGAREKLFFGSGTQLSVL.

The CDR3 spells CASSVTIGNQPQHF. The CDR3 nucleotides read TGTGCCAGCAGCGTAACCATAGGGAATCAGCCCCAGCATTTT. This chain joins TRBV7-2 and TRBJ1-5; D unclear. This CDR3 spans 14 amino acids. Trimming took off 5 bases at V and 4 bases at J, with 12 bases between the two ends. CDR1 SGHTA and CDR2 FQGNSA come from the germline V gene.